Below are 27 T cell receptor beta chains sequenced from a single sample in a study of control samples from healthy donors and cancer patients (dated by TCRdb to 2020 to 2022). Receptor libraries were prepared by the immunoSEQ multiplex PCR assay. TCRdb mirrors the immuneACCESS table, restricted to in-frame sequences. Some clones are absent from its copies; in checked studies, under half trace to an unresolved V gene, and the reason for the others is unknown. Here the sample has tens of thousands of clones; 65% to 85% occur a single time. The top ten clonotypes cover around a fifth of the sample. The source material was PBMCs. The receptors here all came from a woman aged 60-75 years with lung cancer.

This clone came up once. CDR3 DNA sequence: TGTGCCTGGAGTGTACCGAGGGGCAATTCACCCCTCCACTTT. Amino acid sequence: CAWSVPRGNSPLHF. This chain connects TRBV30 to TRBJ1-6; a weak D match, TRBD1 (5 bases). Deletions cut 0 bases from V and 7 bases from J, with 10 bases between. The germline V gene has CDR1 GTSNPN and CDR2 SVGIG (reference sequence). The CDR3 has 14 amino acids.

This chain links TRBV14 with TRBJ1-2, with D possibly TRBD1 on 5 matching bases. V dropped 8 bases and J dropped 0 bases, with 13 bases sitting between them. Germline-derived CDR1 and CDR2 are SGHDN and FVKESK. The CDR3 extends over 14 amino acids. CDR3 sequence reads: CASRPRGANYGYTF. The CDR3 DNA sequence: TGTGCCAGCCGCCCACGGGGCGCTAACTATGGCTACACCTTC.

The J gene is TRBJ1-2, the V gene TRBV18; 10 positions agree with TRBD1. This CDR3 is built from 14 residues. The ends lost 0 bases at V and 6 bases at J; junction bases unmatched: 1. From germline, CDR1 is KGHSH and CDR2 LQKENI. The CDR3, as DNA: TGTGCCAGCTCACCACCTGGGACAGGGGATGGCTACACCTTC. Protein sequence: CASSPPGTGDGYTF.

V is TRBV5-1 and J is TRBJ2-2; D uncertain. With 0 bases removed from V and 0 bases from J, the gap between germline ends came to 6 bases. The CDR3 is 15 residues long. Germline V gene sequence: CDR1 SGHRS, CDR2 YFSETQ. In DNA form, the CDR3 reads TGCGCCAGCAGCTTGGGTAGTACGAACACCGGGGAGCTGTTTTTT. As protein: CASSLGSTNTGELFF.

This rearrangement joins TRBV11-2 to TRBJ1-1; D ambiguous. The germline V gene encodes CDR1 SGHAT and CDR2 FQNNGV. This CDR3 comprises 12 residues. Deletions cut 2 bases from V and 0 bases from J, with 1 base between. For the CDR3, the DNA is TGTGCCAGCAGCTTATTGAACACTGAAGCTTTCTTT. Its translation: CASSLLNTEAFF.

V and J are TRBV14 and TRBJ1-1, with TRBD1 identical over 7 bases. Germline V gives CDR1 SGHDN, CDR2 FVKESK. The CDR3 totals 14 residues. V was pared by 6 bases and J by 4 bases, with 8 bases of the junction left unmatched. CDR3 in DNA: TGTGCCAGCAGTGTACAGGGGCGACTCACTGAAGCTTTCTTT. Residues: CASSVQGRLTEAFF.

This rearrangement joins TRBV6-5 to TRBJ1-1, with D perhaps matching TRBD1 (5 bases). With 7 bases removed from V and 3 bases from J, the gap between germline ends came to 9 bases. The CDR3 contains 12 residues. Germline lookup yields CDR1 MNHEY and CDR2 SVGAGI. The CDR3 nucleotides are TGTGCCAGCACACGAGGGGACACTGAAGCTTTCTTT. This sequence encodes CASTRGDTEAFF.

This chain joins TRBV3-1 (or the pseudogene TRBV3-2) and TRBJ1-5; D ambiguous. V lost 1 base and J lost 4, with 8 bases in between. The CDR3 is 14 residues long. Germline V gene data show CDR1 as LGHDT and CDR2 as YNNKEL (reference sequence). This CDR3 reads CASSQVQVNQPQHF. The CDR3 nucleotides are TGTGCCAGCAGCCAAGTCCAGGTAAATCAGCCCCAGCATTTT.

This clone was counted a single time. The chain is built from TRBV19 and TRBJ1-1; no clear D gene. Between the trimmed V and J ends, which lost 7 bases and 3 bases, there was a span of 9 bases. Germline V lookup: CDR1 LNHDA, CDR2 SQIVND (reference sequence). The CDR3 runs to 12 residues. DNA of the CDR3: TGTGCCAGTAAAGACCTTGACACTGAAGCTTTCTTT. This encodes CASKDLDTEAFF.

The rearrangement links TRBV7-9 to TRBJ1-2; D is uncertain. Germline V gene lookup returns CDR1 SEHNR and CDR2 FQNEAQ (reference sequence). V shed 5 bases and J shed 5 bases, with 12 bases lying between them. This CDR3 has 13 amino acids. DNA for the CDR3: TGTGCCAGCAGCCCTAGCGAGTATTATGGCTACACCTTC. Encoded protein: CASSPSEYYGYTF.

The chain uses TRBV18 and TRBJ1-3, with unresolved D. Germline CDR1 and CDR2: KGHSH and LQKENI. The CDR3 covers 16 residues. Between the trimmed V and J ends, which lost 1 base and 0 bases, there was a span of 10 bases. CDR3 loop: CASSPRATISGNTIYF. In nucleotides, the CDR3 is TGTGCCAGCTCACCACGGGCAACGATCTCTGGAAACACCATATATTTT. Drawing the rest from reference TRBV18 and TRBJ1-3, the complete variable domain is NAGVMQNPRHLVRRRGQEARLRCSPMKGHSHVYWYRQLPEEGLKFMVYLQKENIIDESGMPKERFSAEFPKEGPSILRIQQVVRGDSAAYFCASSPRATISGNTIYFGEGSWLTVV.

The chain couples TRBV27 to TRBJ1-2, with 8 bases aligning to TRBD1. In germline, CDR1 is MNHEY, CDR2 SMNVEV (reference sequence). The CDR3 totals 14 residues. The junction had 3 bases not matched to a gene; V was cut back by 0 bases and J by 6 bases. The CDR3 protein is CASSLSSGGDGYTF. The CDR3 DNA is TGTGCCAGCAGTTTATCGTCAGGGGGCGATGGCTACACCTTC.

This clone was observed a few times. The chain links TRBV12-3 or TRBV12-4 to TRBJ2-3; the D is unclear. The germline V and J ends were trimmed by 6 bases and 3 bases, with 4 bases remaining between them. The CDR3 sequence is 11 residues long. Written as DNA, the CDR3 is TGTGCCAGCAGCTTAACAGATACGCAGTATTTT. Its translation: CASSLTDTQYF.

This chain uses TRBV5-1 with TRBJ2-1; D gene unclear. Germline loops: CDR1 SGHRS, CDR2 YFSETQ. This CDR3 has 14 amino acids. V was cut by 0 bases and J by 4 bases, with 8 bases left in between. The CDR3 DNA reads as TGCGCCAGCAGCTTGGAACTTATATACAATGAGCAGTTCTTC. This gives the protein CASSLELIYNEQFF.

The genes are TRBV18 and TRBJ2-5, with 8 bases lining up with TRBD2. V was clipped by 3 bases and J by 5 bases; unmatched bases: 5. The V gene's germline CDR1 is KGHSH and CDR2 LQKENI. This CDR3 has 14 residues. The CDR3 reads CASSPTGGPETQYF. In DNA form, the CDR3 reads TGTGCCAGCTCACCCACGGGAGGGCCGGAGACCCAGTACTTC.

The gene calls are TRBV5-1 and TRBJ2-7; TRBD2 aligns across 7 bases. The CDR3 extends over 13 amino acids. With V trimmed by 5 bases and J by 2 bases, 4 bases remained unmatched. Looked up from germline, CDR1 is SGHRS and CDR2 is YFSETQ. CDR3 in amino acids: CASRSGGTYEQYF. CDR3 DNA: TGCGCCAGCAGGTCGGGGGGTACCTACGAGCAGTACTTC.

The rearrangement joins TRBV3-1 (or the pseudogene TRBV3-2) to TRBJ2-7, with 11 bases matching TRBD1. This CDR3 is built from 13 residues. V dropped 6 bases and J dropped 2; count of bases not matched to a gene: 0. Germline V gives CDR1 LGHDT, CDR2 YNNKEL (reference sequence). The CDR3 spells CASRGQGAYEQYF. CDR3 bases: TGTGCCAGCAGGGGACAGGGGGCCTACGAGCAGTACTTC.

The CDR3 DNA sequence: TGTGCCAGCAGCTTGGGGCAGGGTAGCAATGAGCAGTTCTTC. Its protein product is CASSLGQGSNEQFF. The chain carries TRBV5-4 and TRBJ2-1; possible D gene TRBD1, 5 bases. Trimming pared 0 bases from V and 6 bases from J, leaving 10 bases between. CDR1 SGHNT and CDR2 YYREEE come from the germline V gene (reference sequence). The CDR3 extends over 14 amino acids. The complete variable domain, with remaining parts taken from reference TRBV5-4 and TRBJ2-1, reads ETGVTQSPTHLIKTRGQQVTLRCSSQSGHNTVSWYQQALGQGPQFIFQYYREEENGRGNFPPRFSGLQFPNYSSELNVNALELDDSALYLCASSLGQGSNEQFFGPGTRLTVL.

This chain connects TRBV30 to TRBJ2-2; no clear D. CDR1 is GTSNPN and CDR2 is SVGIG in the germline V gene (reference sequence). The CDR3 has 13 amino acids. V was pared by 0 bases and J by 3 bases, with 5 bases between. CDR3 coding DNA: TGTGCCTGGAGTGTAGAGGACACCGGGGAGCTGTTTTTT. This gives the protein CAWSVEDTGELFF.

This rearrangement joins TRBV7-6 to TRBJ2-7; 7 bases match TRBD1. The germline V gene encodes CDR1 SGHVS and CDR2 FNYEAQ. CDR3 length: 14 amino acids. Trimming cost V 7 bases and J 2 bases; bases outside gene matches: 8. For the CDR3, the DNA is TGTGCCAGCACCCCGGGACAGACACCCTACGAGCAGTACTTC. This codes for CASTPGQTPYEQYF. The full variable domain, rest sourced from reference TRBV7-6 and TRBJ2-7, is GAGVSQSPRYKVTKRGQDVALRCDPISGHVSLYWYRQALGQGPEFLTYFNYEAQQDKSGLPNDRFSAERPEGSISTLTIQRTEQRDSAMYRCASTPGQTPYEQYFGPGTRLTVT.

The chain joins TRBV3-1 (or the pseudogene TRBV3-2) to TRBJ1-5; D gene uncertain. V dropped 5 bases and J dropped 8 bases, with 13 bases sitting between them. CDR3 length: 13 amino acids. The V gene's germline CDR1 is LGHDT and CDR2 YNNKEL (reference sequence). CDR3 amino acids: CASSNARWEPQHF. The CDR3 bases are TGTGCCAGCAGCAACGCGAGATGGGAGCCCCAGCATTTT.

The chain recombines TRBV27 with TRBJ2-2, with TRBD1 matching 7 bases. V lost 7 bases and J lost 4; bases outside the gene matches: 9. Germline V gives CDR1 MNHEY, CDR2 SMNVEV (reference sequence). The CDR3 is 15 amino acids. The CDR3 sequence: CASTYTTGTTGELFF. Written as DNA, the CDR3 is TGTGCCAGCACCTACACGACAGGGACCACCGGGGAGCTGTTTTTT.

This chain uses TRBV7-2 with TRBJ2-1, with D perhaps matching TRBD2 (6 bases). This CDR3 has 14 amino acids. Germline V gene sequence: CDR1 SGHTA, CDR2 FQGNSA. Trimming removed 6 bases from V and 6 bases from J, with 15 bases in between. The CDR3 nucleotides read TGTGCCAGCAGTCCCCATGGGGGGTTCAATGAGCAGTTCTTC. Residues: CASSPHGGFNEQFF. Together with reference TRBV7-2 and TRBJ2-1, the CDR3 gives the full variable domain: GAGVSQSPSNKVTEKGKDVELRCDPISGHTALYWYRQSLGQGLEFLIYFQGNSAPDKSGLPSDRFSAERTGGSVSTLTIQRTQQEDSAVYLCASSPHGGFNEQFFGPGTRLTVL.

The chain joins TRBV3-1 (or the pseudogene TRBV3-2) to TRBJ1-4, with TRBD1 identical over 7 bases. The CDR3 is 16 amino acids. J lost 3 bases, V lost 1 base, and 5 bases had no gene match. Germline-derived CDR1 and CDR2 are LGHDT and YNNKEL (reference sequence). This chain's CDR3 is CASSQGLGTANEKLFF. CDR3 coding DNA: TGTGCCAGCAGCCAAGGTTTGGGGACAGCTAATGAAAAACTGTTTTTT.

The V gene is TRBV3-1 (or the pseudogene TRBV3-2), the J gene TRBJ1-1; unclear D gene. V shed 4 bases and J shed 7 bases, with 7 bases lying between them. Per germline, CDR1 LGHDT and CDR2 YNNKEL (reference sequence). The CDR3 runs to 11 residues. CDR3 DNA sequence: TGTGCCAGCAGCCGAAGATATGAAGCTTTCTTT. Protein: CASSRRYEAFF.

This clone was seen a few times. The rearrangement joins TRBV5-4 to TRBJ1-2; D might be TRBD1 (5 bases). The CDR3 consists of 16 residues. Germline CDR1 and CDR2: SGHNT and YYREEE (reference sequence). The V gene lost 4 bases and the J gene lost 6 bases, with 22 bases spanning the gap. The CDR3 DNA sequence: TGTGCCAGCAGCCCCTCGTTCCGGGTGGGGCAGGATGGCTACACCTTC. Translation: CASSPSFRVGQDGYTF.

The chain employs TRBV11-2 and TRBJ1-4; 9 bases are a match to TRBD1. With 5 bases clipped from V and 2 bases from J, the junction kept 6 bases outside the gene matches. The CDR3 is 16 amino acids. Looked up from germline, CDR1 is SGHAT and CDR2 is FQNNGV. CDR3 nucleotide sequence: TGTGCCAGCAGCCTAACGGGACAGGGTACTAATGAAAAACTGTTTTTT. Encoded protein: CASSLTGQGTNEKLFF.